Listed here are 17 T cell receptor beta chains from one sample, sequenced in a study of blood T cells in healthy people across ages. Next came a second PCR, run for about 7 to 11 cycles, which used a sample-barcoded 5' primer along with a J-beta primer mix. MiXCR was run by TCRdb on the 5' RACE reads, yielding one entry per CDR3 protein. This table holds about 1.5 million distinct CDR3 sequences, under 55% found once. The specimen was blood. These receptors were obtained from a young woman in good health.

The chain couples TRBV10-2 to TRBJ2-1, with 10 bases identical to TRBD1. The germline V gene encodes CDR1 WSHSY and CDR2 SAAADI. The CDR3 extends over 16 amino acids. V was pared by 6 bases and J by 3 bases, with 8 bases of the junction left unmatched. CDR3 protein: CASSLDGTGDYNEQFF. The CDR3 coding sequence is TGCGCCAGCAGCCTAGACGGGACAGGGGACTACAATGAGCAGTTCTTC.

Only a few counts were recorded for this clonotype. The V gene is TRBV9, the J gene TRBJ2-3; 7 nucleotides match TRBD2. The germline V gene encodes CDR1 SGDLS and CDR2 YYNGEE. V shed 0 bases and J 5 bases; nucleotides not matched to a gene: 6. This CDR3 is built from 15 residues. This CDR3 reads CASSVVGGIQDTQYF. For the CDR3, the DNA is TGTGCCAGCAGCGTAGTCGGGGGGATTCAAGATACGCAGTATTTT.

The gene calls are TRBV29-1 and TRBJ2-7, with D maybe TRBD2 (6 bases). Trimming removed 6 bases at V and 5 bases at J, with 20 bases between. This CDR3 comprises 14 residues. The germline V gene encodes CDR1 SQVTM and CDR2 ANQGSEA. The CDR3 sequence: CSVVGAGRRDEQYF. The CDR3 region has the DNA TGCAGCGTGGTCGGAGCCGGGAGAAGAGACGAGCAGTACTTC.

A note on this clonotype: At one end, the junction sequence differs from germline, possibly due to a read error. V usage is TRBV5-1 and J usage is TRBJ2-3, with TRBD2 identical over 10 bases. The germline V gene encodes CDR1 SGHRS and CDR2 YFSETQ. The CDR3 has 18 amino acids. The CDR3 coding sequence is TGCGCCAGCAGCCGAAGGGATGGTAGCGGGAGGAGCACAGATACACAGTATTTT. Translated: CASSRRDGSGRSTDTQYF.

This sequence joins TRBV20-1 and TRBJ2-7, with D tentatively TRBD1 (5 bases). V was pared by 8 bases and J by 4 bases, with 15 bases between. Germline CDR1 reads DFQATT; CDR2 reads SNEGSKA (reference sequence). The CDR3 is 12 amino acids. CDR3 DNA: TGCAGTTCGGCCGGACATAATTACGAGCAGTACTTC. Its protein product is CSSAGHNYEQYF.

The rearrangement links TRBV7-2 to TRBJ2-2, with no clear D. With 5 bases removed from V and 6 bases from J, the gap between germline ends came to 10 bases. Germline V CDR1 and CDR2: SGHTA, FQGNSA. The CDR3 runs 13 residues. In nucleotides, the CDR3 is TGTGCCAGCAGCGCCGTAGGCGCCGGGGAGCTGTTTTTT. The encoded protein is CASSAVGAGELFF.

The chain employs TRBV5-1 and TRBJ2-1; D is undetermined. The CDR3 length is 14 residues. The V and J ends lost 0 bases and 7 bases respectively, with 11 bases between them. Germline V gene sequence: CDR1 SGHRS, CDR2 YFSETQ. CDR3 protein: CASSLVSLLNEQFF. Written as DNA, the CDR3 is TGCGCCAGCAGCTTGGTTTCTCTTTTAAATGAGCAGTTCTTC.

The chain uses TRBV20-1 and TRBJ2-3; 7 bases line up with TRBD1. This CDR3 region has 15 residues. CDR1 and CDR2 (germline): DFQATT, SNEGSKA (reference sequence). V trimming: 2 bases; J trimming: 0 bases; junction bases outside the gene matches: 5. In DNA, the CDR3 is TGCAGTGCTAGACGACAGGGCCCTAGCACAGATACGCAGTATTTT. Protein: CSARRQGPSTDTQYF.

This sequence joins TRBV7-9 and TRBJ2-1, with 8 bases aligning to TRBD2. This CDR3 has 16 residues. Germline V gene data show CDR1 as SEHNR and CDR2 as FQNEAQ (reference sequence). J was trimmed by 1 base and V by 5 bases; bases with no gene match: 7. The CDR3 bases are TGTGCCAGCAGCCAAAATAGCGGGGAGTCCTACAATGAGCAGTTCTTC. It is translated as CASSQNSGESYNEQFF.

The chain employs TRBV9 and TRBJ2-5; no clear D gene. The J call may be faulty, since TRBJ2-7 better matches the DNA end. Germline assignment: CDR1 SGDLS and CDR2 YYNGEE. This CDR3 spans 15 amino acids. CDR3 residues: CASSVGGTLSYEQYF. The CDR3 DNA is TGTGCCAGCAGCGTAGGTGGCACCTTGTCCTACGAGCAGTACTTC.

The chain recombines TRBV6-5 with TRBJ1-1; the D gene is possibly TRBD1 (5 bases). Germline CDR1 and CDR2: MNHEY and SVGAGI. This CDR3 region has 13 residues. Trimming removed 6 bases at V and 3 bases at J, with 11 bases between. The DNA of the CDR3 is TGTGCCAGCAGGCCTACAGGCTACACTGAAGCTTTCTTT. Translated, it gives CASRPTGYTEAFF.

J is TRBJ1-1 and V is TRBV27; D uncertain. CDR3 length: 16 residues. Germline-derived CDR1 and CDR2 are MNHEY and SMNVEV (reference sequence). V lost 0 bases, J lost 0 bases, and 11 bases lay in between. The CDR3 DNA follows: TGTGCCAGCAGTTTATCCAGGTCCCGGATGAACACTGAAGCTTTCTTT. This encodes CASSLSRSRMNTEAFF.

This clonotype was seen more than once but under ten times. This chain links TRBV30 with TRBJ1-2; unclear D gene. Deletions cut 0 bases from V and 0 bases from J, with 8 bases between. CDR3 size: 14 residues. CDR1 is GTSNPN and CDR2 is SVGIG in the germline V gene (reference sequence). In DNA, the CDR3 is TGTGCCTGGAGTGTACCCATAGCTAACTATGGCTACACCTTC. This gives the protein CAWSVPIANYGYTF.

This clonotype was seen only a few times. The genes are TRBV5-1 and TRBJ2-2; D uncertain. This CDR3 comprises 15 residues. Looked up from germline, CDR1 is SGHRS and CDR2 is YFSETQ. Trimming pared 0 bases from V and 1 base from J, leaving 7 bases between. The CDR3, as DNA: TGCGCCAGCAGCTTGGCCCGCCTGAACACCGGGGAGCTGTTTTTT. This codes for CASSLARLNTGELFF.

J is TRBJ2-1 and V is TRBV7-2; TRBD1 might be the D (5 bases). The CDR3 sequence is 15 residues long. V shed 0 bases and J shed 5 bases, with 11 bases lying between them. Germline-derived CDR1 and CDR2 are SGHTA and FQGNSA. The CDR3 region has the DNA TGTGCCAGCAGCTTAGCGGGGCTGCCACACAATGAGCAGTTCTTC. This gives the protein CASSLAGLPHNEQFF.

V usage is TRBV15 and J usage is TRBJ2-1, with D hard to call. With 0 bases removed from V and 0 bases from J, the gap between germline ends came to 6 bases. CDR1 is LNHNV and CDR2 is YYDKDF in the germline V gene (reference sequence). The CDR3 sequence is 15 residues long. CDR3 in DNA: TGTGCCACCAGCAGAGAAAGGATCTCCTACAATGAGCAGTTCTTC. Amino acids: CATSRERISYNEQFF.

Only one count was recorded for this clonotype. The rearrangement links TRBV7-2 to TRBJ1-2; 10 positions match TRBD1. The V gene's germline CDR1 is SGHTA and CDR2 FQGNSA. This CDR3 has 13 residues. V shed 7 bases and J 7 bases; nucleotides not matched to a gene: 6. This CDR3 reads CASTPDRGRGYTF. The CDR3 DNA reads TGTGCCAGCACCCCCGACAGGGGGCGTGGCTACACCTTC.